The clone carrying this T cell receptor beta chain has only a few counts. Its target is unknown. These data come from a study of cytomegalovirus exposure and HLA in healthy donors. Whole-study findings and limits: V- and J-gene trimming of TCR beta was linked (in a later analysis) to a missense DCLRE1C variant. Presence/absence results assume similar sequencing depth per donor, which may not hold.

Germline CDR1 is SGHRS and CDR2 is YFSETQ. This CDR3 contains 15 residues. Unmatched junction bases numbered 12, after V lost 4 bases and J lost 8 bases. PCR amplification relied on 60 Vbeta primers (plus 13 Jbeta primers). This table comes from immunoSEQ multiplex PCR, and its TCRdb copy is limited to in-frame clones, with some not included. The sample has 170,000 or so clones, around 83% seen once. These donors, healthy bone marrow donors, were studied. The sequence came from a man over 45 in good health and CMV-seronegative. Input material: PBMCs. This chain joins TRBV5-1 and TRBJ2-1, with 7 bases fitting TRBD1. CDR3 nucleotide sequence: TGCGCCAGCAGCCTCTCGGGACAGACTATGGATGAGCAGTTCTTC. Protein sequence: CASSLSGQTMDEQFF.